The T cell receptor beta chain under discussion was sequenced for a study of cytomegalovirus exposure and HLA in healthy donors. V lost 3 bases and J lost 11, with 16 bases in between. Germline V lookup: CDR1 SGHAT, CDR2 FQNNGV. This CDR3 has 13 amino acids. PCR was performed using 60 Vbeta and 13 Jbeta primers. Produced via immunoSEQ multiplex PCR; TCRdb's table is partial and in-frame only. The table shows some 150,000 clones, with roughly 80% occurring only once. This clone has a single count. The receptor was isolated from a woman younger than 35 in good health and CMV-seronegative. V gene TRBV11-2 combines with J gene TRBJ2-5; D perhaps matches TRBD1 (6 bases). Source material: PBMCs. The CDR3 spells CASSFLRGREQYF. The CDR3 DNA is TGTGCCAGCAGCTTCCTCAGGGGACGTGAGCAGTACTTC. The complete variable domain, with remaining parts taken from reference TRBV11-2 and TRBJ2-5, reads EAGVAQSPRYKIIEKRQSVAFWCNPISGHATLYWYQQILGQGPKLLIQFQNNGVVDDSQLPKDRFSAERLKGVDSTLKIQPAKLEDSAVYLCASSFLRGREQYFGPGTRLLVL.